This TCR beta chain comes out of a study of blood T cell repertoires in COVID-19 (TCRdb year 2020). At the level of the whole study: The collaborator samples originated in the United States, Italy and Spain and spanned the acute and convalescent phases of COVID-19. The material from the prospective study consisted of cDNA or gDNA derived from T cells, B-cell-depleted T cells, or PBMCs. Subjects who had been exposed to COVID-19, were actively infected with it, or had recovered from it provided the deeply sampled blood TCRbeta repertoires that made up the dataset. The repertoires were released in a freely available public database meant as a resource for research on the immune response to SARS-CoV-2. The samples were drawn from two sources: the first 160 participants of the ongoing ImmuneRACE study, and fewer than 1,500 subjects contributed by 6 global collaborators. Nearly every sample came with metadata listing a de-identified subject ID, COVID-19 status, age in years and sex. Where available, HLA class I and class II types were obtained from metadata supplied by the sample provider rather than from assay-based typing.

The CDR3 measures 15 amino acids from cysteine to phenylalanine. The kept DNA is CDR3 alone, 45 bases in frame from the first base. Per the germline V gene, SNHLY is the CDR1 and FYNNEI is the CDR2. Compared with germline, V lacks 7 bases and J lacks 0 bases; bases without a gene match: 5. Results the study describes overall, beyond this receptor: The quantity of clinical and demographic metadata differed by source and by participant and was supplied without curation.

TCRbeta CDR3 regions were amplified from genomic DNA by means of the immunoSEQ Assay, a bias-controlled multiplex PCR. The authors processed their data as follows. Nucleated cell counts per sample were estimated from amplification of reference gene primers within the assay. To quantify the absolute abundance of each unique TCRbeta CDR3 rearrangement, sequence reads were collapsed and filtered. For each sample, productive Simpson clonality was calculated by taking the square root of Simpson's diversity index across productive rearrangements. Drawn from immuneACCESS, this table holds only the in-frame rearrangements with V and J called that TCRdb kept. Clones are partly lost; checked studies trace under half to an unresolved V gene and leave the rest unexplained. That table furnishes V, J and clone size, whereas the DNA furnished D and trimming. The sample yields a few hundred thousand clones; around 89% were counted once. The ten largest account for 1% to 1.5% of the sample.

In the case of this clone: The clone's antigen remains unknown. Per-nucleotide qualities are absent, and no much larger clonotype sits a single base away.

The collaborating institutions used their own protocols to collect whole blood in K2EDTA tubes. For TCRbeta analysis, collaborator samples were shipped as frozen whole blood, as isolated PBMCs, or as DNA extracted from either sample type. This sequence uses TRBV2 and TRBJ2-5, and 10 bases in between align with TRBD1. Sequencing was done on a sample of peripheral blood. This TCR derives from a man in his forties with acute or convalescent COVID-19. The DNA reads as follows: TGTGCCAGCAACCGGGACAGGGGACACCAAGAGACCCAGTACTTC. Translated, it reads CASNRDRGHQETQYF.